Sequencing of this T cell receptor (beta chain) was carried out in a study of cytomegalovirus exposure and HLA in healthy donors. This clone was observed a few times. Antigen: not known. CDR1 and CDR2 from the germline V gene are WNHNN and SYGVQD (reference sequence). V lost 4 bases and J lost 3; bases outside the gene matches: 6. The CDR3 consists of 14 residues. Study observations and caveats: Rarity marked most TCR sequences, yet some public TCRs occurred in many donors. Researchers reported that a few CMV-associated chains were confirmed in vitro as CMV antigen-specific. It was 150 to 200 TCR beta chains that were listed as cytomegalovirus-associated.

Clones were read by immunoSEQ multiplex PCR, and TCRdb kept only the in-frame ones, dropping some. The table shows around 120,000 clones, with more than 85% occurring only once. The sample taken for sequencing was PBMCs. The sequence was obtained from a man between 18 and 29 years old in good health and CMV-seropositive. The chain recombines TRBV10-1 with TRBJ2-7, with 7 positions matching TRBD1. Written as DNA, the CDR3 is TGCGCCAGCAGTGGGGACCGGGACAGCTACGAGCAGTACTTC. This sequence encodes CASSGDRDSYEQYF.